This TCR beta chain originates from a study of shared clonotypes between healthy human individuals. Findings of the study overall: Relative to memory subsets, naive subsets generally showed larger estimated richness.

Naive CD8 cells comprised CD45RO-negative, CCR7-positively selected cells, excluding terminally differentiated effector memory CD45RA+ cells. The study enrolled healthy HIV-negative adults without recent acute infections or vaccinations as donors. In the original analysis: Sequence data from immunoSEQ were junction-only and lacked quality scores; consequently, filtering differed. This table comes from immunoSEQ multiplex PCR, and its TCRdb copy is limited to in-frame clones, with some not included. The D gene and trimming were derived from the DNA, and the V and J assignments and clone size from that table. The sample consists of approximately 810,000 clones, about 92% of them appearing once. This CDR3 spans 15 amino acids. Germline V CDR1 and CDR2: PRHDT, FYEKMQ (reference sequence). The J segment lost 4 bases and the V segment lost 5 bases, leaving 3 bases of the junction unmatched. This clone showed up just once. As yet, its antigen is unknown. This sample also contains other DNA sequences that code for the same CDR3.

The TCR comes from a young man in good health. The rearrangement links TRBV13 to TRBJ2-3; 13 bases map to TRBD2. The sequenced sample consisted of naive CD8+ T cells sorted from blood. The CDR3 here is CASSPGLAGADTQYF. CDR3 nucleotide sequence: TGTGCCAGCAGCCCCGGACTAGCGGGAGCAGATACGCAGTATTTT. Full variable domain (rest looked up from reference TRBV13 and TRBJ2-3): AAGVIQSPRHLIKEKRETATLKCYPIPRHDTVYWYQQGPGQDPQFLISFYEKMQSDKGSIPDRFSAQQFSDYHSELNMSSLELGDSALYFCASSPGLAGADTQYFGPGTRLTVL.